This TCR beta chain was sequenced in a study of T cells in Graves' hyperthyroidism and ophthalmopathy. Study-wide findings and caveats: Most thyroid clonotypes with frequency above 0.001 were detected in blood.

The germline CDR1 and CDR2 sequences are SGHAT and FQNNGV. CDR3 size: 13 residues. V lost 3 bases and J 1 base, leaving 6 bases between the germline ends. In this sample, this clonotype turned up many times. Its antigen is not identified. Regions amplified from RNA transcripts were the TCR beta CDR3 regions. The HTBI primer set drove a first-round RT-PCR of the TCR CDR3. TCRdb reprocessed the multiplex PCR reads via MiXCR and lists one record per CDR3 protein. Counted here are 300,000 to 500,000 distinct CDR3 sequences, over 12% occurring once; the ten biggest clones make up around 27%. Ophthalmopathy cases met thresholds of Clinical Activity Score at least 3, NOSPECS grade at least 4 and duration under 3 months. Uncontrolled infections, other autoimmune diseases, pregnancy or lactation led to exclusion of patients.

Sequenced input: blood. The sequence was collected from a man in his forties or fifties with Graves' ophthalmopathy. This chain connects TRBV11-2 to TRBJ1-1; D uncertain. The chain's CDR3 is CASSFSENTEAFF. The CDR3, as DNA: TGTGCCAGCAGCTTCTCTGAGAACACTGAAGCTTTCTTT.